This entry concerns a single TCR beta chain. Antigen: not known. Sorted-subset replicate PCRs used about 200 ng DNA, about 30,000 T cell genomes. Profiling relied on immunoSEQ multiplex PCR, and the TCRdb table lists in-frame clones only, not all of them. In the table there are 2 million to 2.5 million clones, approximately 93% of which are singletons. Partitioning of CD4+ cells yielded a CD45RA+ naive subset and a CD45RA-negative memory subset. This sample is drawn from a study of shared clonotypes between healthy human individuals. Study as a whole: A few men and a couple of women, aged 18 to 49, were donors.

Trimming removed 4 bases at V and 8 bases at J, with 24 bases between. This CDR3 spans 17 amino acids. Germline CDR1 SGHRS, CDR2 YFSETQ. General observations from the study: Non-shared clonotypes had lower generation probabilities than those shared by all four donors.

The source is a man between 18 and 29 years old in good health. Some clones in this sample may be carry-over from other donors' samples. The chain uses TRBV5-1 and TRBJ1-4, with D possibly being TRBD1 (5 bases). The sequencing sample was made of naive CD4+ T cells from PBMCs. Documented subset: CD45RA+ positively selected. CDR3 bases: TGCGCCAGCAGCCCAGGGACCGCCCCGGTTCAGTGGGAAAAACTGTTTTTT. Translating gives CASSPGTAPVQWEKLFF.